Sequencing of this T cell receptor beta chain was carried out in a study of PD-1 blockade in classical Hodgkin lymphoma. All patients experienced relapse after autologous stem cell transplantation, and brentuximab vedotin exposure was variable. The CDR3 sequence is 16 residues long. V shed 6 bases, J shed 1 base, and the junction held 5 bases outside the gene matches. Germline CDR1 SGHAT, CDR2 FQNNGV. Note on this clone: What it recognizes is unknown.

Profiling relied on immunoSEQ multiplex PCR, and the TCRdb table lists in-frame clones only, not all of them. The data contain around 16,000 clones, approximately 80% of them singletons. Notes on the study in general: TCR diversity rose significantly by C4D1 in CD4+ but not CD8+ cells. The study reported lower baseline TCR diversity in newly diagnosed patients than in healthy donors.

V and J are TRBV11-2 and TRBJ2-3; 12 nucleotides match TRBD2. The sequenced sample was peripheral blood mononuclear cells (PBMCs), obtained before the second cycle of nivolumab. This clonotype originated in a human donor with classical Hodgkin lymphoma. In DNA form, the CDR3 reads TGTGCCAGCAGGAAGGGACTAGCGGGCGGCACAGATACGCAGTATTTT. It is translated as CASRKGLAGGTDTQYF. The full variable domain, with the rest looked up from reference TRBV11-2 and TRBJ2-3, is EAGVAQSPRYKIIEKRQSVAFWCNPISGHATLYWYQQILGQGPKLLIQFQNNGVVDDSQLPKDRFSAERLKGVDSTLKIQPAKLEDSAVYLCASRKGLAGGTDTQYFGPGTRLTVL.